Listed below are T cell receptor beta chains from one sample, sequenced in a study of T cell clones after liver transplantation. TCRdb's copy holds only in-frame clones and misses some; the assay was immunoSEQ multiplex PCR. The table includes roughly 60,000 clones, about 71% detected once. The source material was CD4+ T cells from blood, sampled at the roughly 16-month timepoint. All receptors derive from a human patient who received a liver transplant. Some T cells here may be from the graft donor. CDR3s include the opening cysteine and the closing phenylalanine or tryptophan. A D gene is named only where the DNA matches it firmly. The listing skips clone size in some rows; elsewhere it reads once, few, many or a size class.

v_gene: TRBV12-5
abundance: -
d_gene: -
j_gene: TRBJ1-5
CDR3aa: CASGQDSNQPQHF

v_gene: TRBV7-9
abundance: -
d_gene: TRBD1
j_gene: TRBJ2-1
CDR3aa: CASSLMAGGHNEQFF

v_gene: TRBV5-1
abundance: -
d_gene: -
j_gene: TRBJ2-3
CDR3aa: CASSPQASQSADTQYF

v_gene: TRBV28
abundance: -
d_gene: -
j_gene: TRBJ1-6
CDR3aa: CASFRDGNSPLHF

v_gene: TRBV7-2
abundance: -
d_gene: TRBD1
j_gene: TRBJ1-1
CDR3aa: CASSPGQANTEAFF

v_gene: TRBV6-5
abundance: few
d_gene: -
j_gene: TRBJ2-3
CDR3aa: CASSPNGDTQYF

v_gene: TRBV7-9
abundance: -
d_gene: -
j_gene: TRBJ2-5
CDR3aa: CASSLWSGRTLQETQYF

v_gene: TRBV27
abundance: -
d_gene: TRBD1
j_gene: TRBJ1-2
CDR3aa: CASSLRPGGTVPATF

v_gene: TRBV2
abundance: -
d_gene: -
j_gene: TRBJ2-7
CDR3aa: CASRFNSYEQYF

v_gene: TRBV27
abundance: -
d_gene: -
j_gene: TRBJ1-5
CDR3aa: CASSLGQGEGGPQHF

v_gene: TRBV30
abundance: -
d_gene: -
j_gene: TRBJ1-5
CDR3aa: CAWSVSRGDQPQHF

v_gene: TRBV6-6
abundance: -
d_gene: TRBD1
j_gene: TRBJ2-5
CDR3aa: CASRRQGEEGTQYF

v_gene: TRBV19
abundance: -
d_gene: TRBD1
j_gene: TRBJ1-2
CDR3aa: CASSPQGADGYTF

v_gene: TRBV29-1
abundance: -
d_gene: -
j_gene: TRBJ2-5
CDR3aa: CSVDLSYQETQYF

v_gene: TRBV7-9
abundance: -
d_gene: -
j_gene: TRBJ2-5
CDR3aa: CASSWGRQGGETQYF

v_gene: TRBV20-1
abundance: -
d_gene: -
j_gene: TRBJ1-1
CDR3aa: CSAEPVGEAFF

v_gene: TRBV28
abundance: few
d_gene: -
j_gene: TRBJ1-1
CDR3aa: CASKIANTEAFF

v_gene: TRBV21-1
abundance: -
d_gene: -
j_gene: TRBJ2-1
CDR3aa: CASSKDPSRRYNEQFF

v_gene: TRBV7-8
abundance: -
d_gene: TRBD2
j_gene: TRBJ2-3
CDR3aa: CASSKRSSGRALTDTQYF

v_gene: TRBV7-8
abundance: -
d_gene: -
j_gene: TRBJ2-1
CDR3aa: CASSLGTPGMNEQFF

v_gene: TRBV18
abundance: many
d_gene: -
j_gene: TRBJ2-1
CDR3aa: CASSSTSGMERAPEQFF

v_gene: TRBV5-6
abundance: once
d_gene: -
j_gene: TRBJ2-1
CDR3aa: CASSFQIGVKGEQFF

v_gene: TRBV9
abundance: -
d_gene: -
j_gene: TRBJ2-3
CDR3aa: CASSVDGDTQYF

v_gene: TRBV6-4
abundance: -
d_gene: -
j_gene: TRBJ1-1
CDR3aa: CASRVASNTEAFF

v_gene: TRBV6-5
abundance: once
d_gene: -
j_gene: TRBJ1-3
CDR3aa: CASRGPGVGTIYF